Below, one T cell receptor (beta chain) is given with its context. TCRdb keeps only in-frame clones here, not all; method: immunoSEQ multiplex PCR. The sample lists under 450,000 clones, roughly 94% occurring once. The entry originates in a study of shared T cell receptors in the human thymus. Germline V gene sequence: CDR1 MDHEN, CDR2 SYDVKM. This CDR3 is 11 amino acids long. V was cut by 6 bases and J by 4 bases, with 6 bases left in between. Sample: thymocytes. This receptor was taken from a human donor. V and J are TRBV28 and TRBJ2-5; D not resolved. The CDR3 DNA reads as TGTGCCAGCAGGCGGCGAGAGACCCAGTACTTC. Encoded protein: CASRRRETQYF.